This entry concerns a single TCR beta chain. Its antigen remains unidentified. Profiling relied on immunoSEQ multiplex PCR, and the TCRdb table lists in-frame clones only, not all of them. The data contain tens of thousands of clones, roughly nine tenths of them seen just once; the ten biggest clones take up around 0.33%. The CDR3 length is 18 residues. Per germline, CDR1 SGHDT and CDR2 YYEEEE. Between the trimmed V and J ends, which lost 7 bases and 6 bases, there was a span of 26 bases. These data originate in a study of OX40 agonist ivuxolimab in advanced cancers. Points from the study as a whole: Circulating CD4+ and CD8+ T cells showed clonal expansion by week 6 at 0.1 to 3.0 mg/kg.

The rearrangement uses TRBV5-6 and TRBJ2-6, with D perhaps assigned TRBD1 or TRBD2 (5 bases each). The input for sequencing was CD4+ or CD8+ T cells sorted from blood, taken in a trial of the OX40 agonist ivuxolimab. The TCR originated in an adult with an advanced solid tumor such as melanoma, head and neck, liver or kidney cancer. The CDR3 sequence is CASRTSSLWGREANVLTF. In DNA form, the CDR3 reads TGTGCCAGCCGCACAAGCTCTCTCTGGGGACGCGAGGCCAACGTCCTGACTTTC.